The 2 T cell receptor beta chains below all came from one sample that was sequenced in a study of blood T cells in healthy people across ages. The second PCR ran roughly 6 to 11 cycles with a sample-barcoded 5' primer and J-beta primers. One entry per CDR3 protein, called by TCRdb with MiXCR from the 5' RACE reads. The sample yields around 800,000 distinct CDR3 sequences, 62% seen once. The sample comprised blood. These receptors came from a man aged 30 to 45 in good health.

The chain combines TRBV30 with TRBJ2-5; D uncertain. Germline CDR1 reads GTSNPN; CDR2 reads SVGIG (reference sequence). The CDR3 spans 12 residues. V gave up 3 bases and J gave up 3 bases, with 8 bases separating them. The CDR3, as DNA: TGTGCCTGGAGCTGGGCAGAAGAGACCCAGTACTTC. It yields the protein CAWSWAEETQYF.

This chain uses TRBV20-1 with TRBJ2-1, with 8 nucleotides matching TRBD2. The V gene end was trimmed by 5 bases and the J gene end by 6 bases; junction bases not matched to a gene: 9. The CDR3 is 14 amino acids. Germline CDR1 and CDR2: DFQATT and SNEGSKA (reference sequence). CDR3 residues: CSAYSGVNPNEQFF. In DNA form, the CDR3 reads TGCAGTGCTTATAGCGGGGTCAACCCCAATGAGCAGTTCTTC.